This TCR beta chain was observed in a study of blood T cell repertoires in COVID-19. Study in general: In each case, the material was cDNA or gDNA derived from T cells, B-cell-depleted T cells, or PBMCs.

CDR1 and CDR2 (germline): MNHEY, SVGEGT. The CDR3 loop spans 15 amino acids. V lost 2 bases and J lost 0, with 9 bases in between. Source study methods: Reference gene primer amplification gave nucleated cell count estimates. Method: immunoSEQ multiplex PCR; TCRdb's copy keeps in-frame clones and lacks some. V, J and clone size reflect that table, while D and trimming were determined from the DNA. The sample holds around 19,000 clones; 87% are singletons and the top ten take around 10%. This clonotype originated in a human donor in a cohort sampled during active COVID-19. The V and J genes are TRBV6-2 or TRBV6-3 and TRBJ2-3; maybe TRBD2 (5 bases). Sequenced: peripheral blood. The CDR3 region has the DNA TGTGCCAGCAGTTACCTCGGCGGGAGCACAGATACGCAGTATTTT. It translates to CASSYLGGSTDTQYF.